This T cell receptor beta chain emerged from a study of early T cells in non-severe SARS-CoV-2 infection. Study observations and caveats: Using VDJdb, the matching emphasized anti-spike CD8 responses while missing private and CD4 specificities.

This clonotype was observed a few times. The antigen remains undetermined. In the library, individual cDNA molecules carried attached unique molecular identifiers. TCRdb redid the calling of the 5' RACE reads with MiXCR, one entry per CDR3 protein. This repertoire shows about 80,000 distinct CDR3 sequences, 9.5% to 13% found once; its top ten account for approximately 2.6%. Sequencing was done on a sample of whole blood. The TCR sequence derives from an adult who was a healthcare worker with PCR-confirmed SARS-CoV-2 infection or an uninfected control (not recorded which).

The CDR3 sequence is CASRAGGSQETQYF. The CDR3 DNA reads as TGTGCCAGCAGAGCAGGGGGCAGCCAAGAGACCCAGTACTTC. The rearrangement links TRBV2 to TRBJ2-5, with 8 nucleotides matching TRBD1. The CDR3 consists of 14 residues. Unmatched junction bases numbered 4, after V lost 6 bases and J lost 1 base. From germline, CDR1 is SNHLY and CDR2 FYNNEI.